The T cell receptor (beta chain) described here comes from a study of cytomegalovirus exposure and HLA in healthy donors. Study-wide findings and caveats: A further, later analysis showed that HLA-associated TCR beta chains (compared with equally common others) were more clonally expanded. In an earlier analysis, most TCR beta V segments were productive about 90% or about 30% of the time. In a later analysis, DRB1 alleles had the most associated TCRs; HLA-C alleles the fewest.

V was clipped by 3 bases and J by 2 bases; unmatched bases: 3. Germline V gene sequence: CDR1 SGHNT, CDR2 YYREEE (reference sequence). The CDR3 has 15 residues. In the case of this clone: No antigen is known for it.

Unrecorded immune exposures were likely, despite nominal health at sampling. Primers included in the PCR were 60 Vbeta and 13 Jbeta primers. Data came from immunoSEQ multiplex PCR; TCRdb stores just in-frame clones and leaves some out. There are under 200,000 clones in the sample, with approximately 6.4% held by the top ten. Source material: PBMCs. This sequence joins TRBV5-4 and TRBJ1-4; 8 nucleotides align to TRBD1. The TCR was taken from a man aged 25-45 years in good health and CMV-seronegative. CDR3 sequence: CASSSAGGTNEKLFF. The CDR3 coding sequence is TGTGCCAGCAGCTCTGCAGGGGGCACTAATGAAAAACTGTTTTTT.